The 30 T cell receptor beta chains presented below share a single source sample, sequenced in a study of blood T cell repertoires in COVID-19. The protocol was immunoSEQ multiplex PCR, while the TCRdb copy is restricted to in-frame clones and leaves out a portion. The table lists tens of thousands of clones, about 79% of them singletons. Source material: peripheral blood. The receptors come from a human donor in a cohort sampled during active COVID-19.

As DNA, the CDR3 is TGTGCCAGCAGTGCCGGGACAGATAGCACAGATACGCAGTATTTT. Amino acid sequence: CASSAGTDSTDTQYF. J is TRBJ2-3 and V is TRBV2; 7 bases fit TRBD1. The V segment lost 4 bases and the J segment 0 bases; nucleotides outside the gene matches: 4. The germline V gene encodes CDR1 SNHLY and CDR2 FYNNEI. This CDR3 is built from 15 residues. Complete variable domain (other parts from reference TRBV2 and TRBJ2-3): EPEVTQTPSHQVTQMGQEVILRCVPISNHLYFYWYRQILGQKVEFLVSFYNNEISEKSEIFDDQFSVERPDGSNFTLKIRSTKLEDSAMYFCASSAGTDSTDTQYFGPGTRLTVL.

The chain joins TRBV13 to TRBJ1-2; unclear D gene. V shed 5 bases and J shed 4 bases, with 17 bases lying between them. Germline V gives CDR1 PRHDT, CDR2 FYEKMQ (reference sequence). This CDR3 has 15 amino acids. The CDR3: CASSQGGTGGYGYTF. The CDR3, as DNA: TGTGCCAGCAGCCAAGGCGGCACCGGAGGCTATGGCTACACCTTC.

The chain has TRBV7-2 and TRBJ2-5, with TRBD2 matching over 10 bases. J gave up 5 bases and V 3 bases, and 12 bases lay outside the gene matches. The germline V gene encodes CDR1 SGHTA and CDR2 FQGNSA. CDR3 length: 17 amino acids. CDR3 bases: TGTGCCAGCAGCTTTCGGGGGCGAGCGGGAGGGAGGGAGACCCAGTACTTC. It translates to CASSFRGRAGGRETQYF.

This clone was detected only once. The chain combines TRBV6-5 with TRBJ2-5, with a weak D call TRBD1 (6 bases). The CDR3 length is 14 residues. Trimming removed 5 bases from V and 4 bases from J, with 14 bases in between. Germline CDR1 is MNHEY and CDR2 is SVGAGI. The chain's CDR3 is CASSIKFRGETQYF. In DNA, the CDR3 is TGTGCCAGCAGTATCAAATTCAGGGGAGAGACCCAGTACTTC.

The chain has TRBV12-5 and TRBJ2-3; 7 positions agree with TRBD1. The CDR3 spans 20 residues. V was pared by 1 base and J by 2 bases, with 18 bases of the junction left unmatched. Germline CDR1 and CDR2: LGHNT and FRNRAP. The CDR3 loop reads CASGLEQGPRGPNNTDTQYF. CDR3 DNA: TGTGCTAGTGGTTTGGAACAGGGGCCCAGGGGCCCCAACAACACAGATACGCAGTATTTT.

The V gene is TRBV7-9, the J gene TRBJ1-1; D not certain. Trimming removed 1 base at V and 7 bases at J, with 7 bases between. CDR3 length: 12 residues. The germline V gene has CDR1 SEHNR and CDR2 FQNEAQ (reference sequence). CDR3 bases: TGTGCCAGCAGCTTAGGGTCAGTTGAAGCTTTCTTT. Its translation: CASSLGSVEAFF.

The gene calls are TRBV5-4 and TRBJ2-2, with D hard to call. The germline gives CDR1 SGHNT, CDR2 YYREEE (reference sequence). CDR3 size: 15 residues. Between the trimmed V and J ends, which lost 4 bases and 0 bases, there was a span of 10 bases. CDR3 in amino acids: CASSPRFSNTGELFF. In nucleotides, the CDR3 is TGTGCCAGCAGCCCGCGGTTCTCGAACACCGGGGAGCTGTTTTTT. The full variable domain, completed using reference TRBV5-4 and TRBJ2-2, is ETGVTQSPTHLIKTRGQQVTLRCSSQSGHNTVSWYQQALGQGPQFIFQYYREEENGRGNFPPRFSGLQFPNYSSELNVNALELDDSALYLCASSPRFSNTGELFFGEGSRLTVL.

The chain carries TRBV27 and TRBJ2-1; 7 bases agree with TRBD2. This CDR3 comprises 17 residues. Germline V lookup: CDR1 MNHEY, CDR2 SMNVEV (reference sequence). V lost 5 bases and J lost 0; bases outside the gene matches: 10. CDR3 protein: CASSPGLGESSYNEQFF. The CDR3, as DNA: TGTGCCAGCAGTCCCGGACTAGGGGAGAGCTCCTACAATGAGCAGTTCTTC.

This sequence joins TRBV4-1 and TRBJ1-2; 10 nucleotides line up with TRBD1. The CDR3 contains 14 residues. Germline values: CDR1 MGHRA, CDR2 YSYEKL. The ends lost 3 bases at V and 8 bases at J; junction bases unmatched: 6. The CDR3 here is CASSHSDRGEGYTF. The DNA for the CDR3 is TGCGCCAGCAGCCACTCGGACAGGGGGGAAGGCTACACCTTC.

This chain connects TRBV2 to TRBJ1-5; 8 positions agree with TRBD1. Germline V CDR1 and CDR2: SNHLY, FYNNEI. With 6 bases clipped from V and 5 bases from J, the junction kept 15 bases outside the gene matches. The length of the CDR3 is 17 residues. This CDR3 reads CASSHSPGGYPDQPQHF. The CDR3 nucleotides read TGTGCCAGCAGCCATTCACCAGGGGGCTATCCGGATCAGCCCCAGCATTTT.

This clone has ten or more counts. The rearrangement uses TRBV9 and TRBJ2-1; a possible D gene is TRBD2 (6 bases). This CDR3 spans 15 amino acids. From germline, CDR1 is SGDLS and CDR2 YYNGEE. V was trimmed by 2 bases and J by 3 bases, leaving 12 bases between them. The CDR3, as DNA: TGTGCCAGCAGCGTTAACTGGGGGGACTACAATGAGCAGTTCTTC. It yields the protein CASSVNWGDYNEQFF.

This clone was seen a few times. This sequence joins TRBV3-1 (or the pseudogene TRBV3-2) and TRBJ1-5, with D perhaps matching TRBD1 (5 bases). Germline CDR1 LGHDT, CDR2 YNNKEL (reference sequence). CDR3 length equals 15 residues. The ends were cut back, 1 base at V and 7 bases at J, with 14 bases in the middle. The CDR3 reads CASSQGPGFYQPQHF. Here the CDR3 DNA reads TGTGCCAGCAGCCAAGGGCCAGGGTTCTACCAGCCCCAGCATTTT.

This clone was detected only once. This may be a read error, as it is one base from a much larger clone. The chain combines TRBV6-5 with TRBJ2-3; no clear D gene. The V end lost 4 bases, the J end lost 5 bases, and 4 bases lay between the germline ends. Germline CDR1 MNHEY, CDR2 SVGAGI. This CDR3 has 11 amino acids. The DNA for the CDR3 is TGTGCCAGCAGTTCCAAAGATACGCAGTATTTT. Protein: CASSSKDTQYF.

Here the CDR3 reads CASSLGADSSYEQYF. The CDR3 DNA reads as TGTGCCAGCAGCCTCGGAGCGGATTCCTCCTACGAGCAGTACTTC. The J gene is TRBJ2-7, the V gene TRBV3-1 (or the pseudogene TRBV3-2); TRBD2 might be the D (5 bases). The germline gives CDR1 LGHDT, CDR2 YNNKEL (reference sequence). V was pared by 4 bases and J by 0 bases, with 13 bases between. The CDR3 runs to 15 residues.

This clone was seen only once. J is TRBJ1-1 and V is TRBV7-9, with D possibly matching TRBD1 (5 bases). Trimming pared 5 bases from V and 0 bases from J, leaving 13 bases between. Germline CDR1 SEHNR, CDR2 FQNEAQ (reference sequence). The CDR3 runs to 15 residues. CDR3 region: CASSPTWGVNTEAFF. CDR3 nucleotides: TGTGCCAGCAGCCCGACATGGGGGGTGAACACTGAAGCTTTCTTT.

This sequence joins TRBV3-1 (or the pseudogene TRBV3-2) and TRBJ2-5, with 10 bases fitting TRBD2. Looked up from germline, CDR1 is LGHDT and CDR2 is YNNKEL (reference sequence). The CDR3 covers 16 residues. The trim removed 4 bases at V and 7 bases at J, leaving 12 bases unmatched. The CDR3 coding sequence is TGTGCCAGCAGCCCCGTCGGGCTAGCGGGGGCTGGGACCCAGTACTTC. It codes for CASSPVGLAGAGTQYF.

The chain joins TRBV9 to TRBJ2-1; 13 nucleotides agree with TRBD2. The CDR3 is made up of 19 amino acids. J was trimmed by 0 bases and V by 4 bases; bases with no gene match: 10. CDR1 and CDR2 (germline): SGDLS, YYNGEE. The CDR3 nucleotides are TGTGCCAGCAGCCCTCGGACTAGCGGGAGTTACCGCTCCTACAATGAGCAGTTCTTC. Translated, it gives CASSPRTSGSYRSYNEQFF.

The chain carries TRBV2 and TRBJ2-1, with TRBD2 matching 10 bases. CDR3 length: 15 amino acids. V shed 6 bases and J 5 bases; nucleotides not matched to a gene: 7. CDR1 and CDR2 (germline): SNHLY, FYNNEI. CDR3 residues: CASSPGLAVHNEQFF. DNA of the CDR3: TGTGCCAGCAGCCCCGGACTAGCGGTCCACAATGAGCAGTTCTTC.

This clone was detected a few times. This rearrangement joins TRBV3-1 (or the pseudogene TRBV3-2) to TRBJ1-2, with 9 bases matching TRBD1. There are 16 residues in the CDR3. Germline V lookup: CDR1 LGHDT, CDR2 YNNKEL (reference sequence). The trim removed 4 bases at V and 5 bases at J, leaving 11 bases unmatched. The CDR3 sequence: CASSPNSAGTGYGYTF. The CDR3 DNA follows: TGTGCCAGCAGCCCTAACTCGGCCGGGACAGGGTATGGCTACACCTTC.

This clone was seen more than once but under ten times. The chain couples TRBV10-2 to TRBJ2-3; D gene uncertain. The germline gives CDR1 WSHSY, CDR2 SAAADI. The CDR3 spans 14 residues. V gave up 10 bases and J gave up 2 bases, with 16 bases separating them. The CDR3 sequence is CAKCPSQDTDTQYF. CDR3 in DNA: TGCGCCAAGTGCCCCTCCCAGGACACAGATACGCAGTATTTT.

The chain has TRBV5-1 and TRBJ1-5; tentative D call: TRBD1 (6 bases). Trimming left V 0 bases short and J 5 bases short, with 9 bases between. CDR3 length equals 14 residues. Germline V gene sequence: CDR1 SGHRS, CDR2 YFSETQ. The CDR3: CASSLGGGDQPQHF. CDR3 sequence (DNA): TGCGCCAGCAGCTTGGGCGGGGGCGATCAGCCCCAGCATTTT.

This chain connects TRBV7-9 to TRBJ2-1, with a possible D match to TRBD2 (7 bases). CDR3 length: 14 amino acids. Germline V CDR1 and CDR2: SEHNR, FQNEAQ (reference sequence). Deletions cut 1 base from V and 8 bases from J, with 12 bases between. Here the CDR3 reads CASSLVSGGDEQFF. The CDR3 DNA follows: TGTGCCAGCAGCTTAGTATCGGGGGGCGATGAGCAGTTCTTC.

The rearrangement links TRBV7-9 to TRBJ2-2, with D maybe TRBD1 (6 bases). CDR1 is SEHNR, CDR2 FQNEAQ, per germline (reference sequence). The CDR3 is made up of 14 amino acids. Trimming shortened V by 4 bases and J by 6 bases, and 12 bases separated the two germline ends. The CDR3, as DNA: TGTGCCAGCAGCTCATCAGGGGTGTCCGGGGAGCTGTTTTTT. It codes for CASSSSGVSGELFF.

This clone was seen just once. The CDR3 DNA follows: TGTGCCAGCAGTTTAATTGCCAGGGGGACAGATACGCAGTATTTT. It specifies CASSLIARGTDTQYF. V usage is TRBV27 and J usage is TRBJ2-3, with 7 bases that match TRBD1. The CDR3 contains 15 residues. Germline CDR1 and CDR2: MNHEY and SMNVEV (reference sequence). Germline trimming cut 2 bases from V and 3 bases from J; bases unmatched to any gene: 5.

This chain links TRBV5-5 with TRBJ2-7, with 7 positions matching TRBD1. The CDR3 covers 15 residues. V shed 2 bases and J 3 bases; nucleotides not matched to a gene: 8. The germline gives CDR1 SGHKS, CDR2 YYEKEE (reference sequence). CDR3 DNA: TGTGCCAGCAGCTTCGGGACAGAAACCTTCTACGAGCAGTACTTC. It yields the protein CASSFGTETFYEQYF.

The chain couples TRBV3-1 (or the pseudogene TRBV3-2) to TRBJ2-6; D gene uncertain. CDR1 is LGHDT and CDR2 is YNNKEL in the germline V gene (reference sequence). CDR3 length equals 18 residues. V dropped 3 bases and J dropped 0 bases, with 15 bases sitting between them. CDR3 nucleotide sequence: TGTGCCAGCAGCCATCGAACAGAATTTTTCTCTGGGGCCAACGTCCTGACTTTC. Translated: CASSHRTEFFSGANVLTF.

The V call is TRBV5-1, the J call TRBJ1-3, with D uncertain. CDR1 is SGHRS and CDR2 is YFSETQ in the germline V gene. Trimming removed 0 bases at V and 0 bases at J, with 7 bases between. CDR3 length: 15 residues. In DNA form, the CDR3 reads TGCGCCAGCAGCTTGGATCGTTCCTCTGGAAACACCATATATTTT. Its protein product is CASSLDRSSGNTIYF.

The J gene is TRBJ1-1, the V gene TRBV19; the D gene is possibly TRBD1 (5 bases). This CDR3 comprises 14 residues. Germline values: CDR1 LNHDA, CDR2 SQIVND (reference sequence). V was cut by 5 bases and J by 5 bases, with 15 bases left in between. The CDR3 bases are TGTGCCAGTAGTGTCCAGGGCGGGGAAACTGAAGCTTTCTTT. This sequence encodes CASSVQGGETEAFF.

The chain links TRBV3-1 (or the pseudogene TRBV3-2) to TRBJ2-3, with unresolved D. The CDR3 is made up of 15 amino acids. Trimming took 0 bases from V and 1 from J, leaving 8 bases between them. Per the germline V gene, CDR1 is LGHDT and CDR2 is YNNKEL (reference sequence). CDR3 coding DNA: TGTGCCAGCAGCCAAGACCCCCGGGGCACAGATACGCAGTATTTT. Its translation: CASSQDPRGTDTQYF.

V and J are TRBV27 and TRBJ1-5; tentatively, D is TRBD1 (5 bases). From germline, CDR1 is MNHEY and CDR2 SMNVEV (reference sequence). Trimming removed 4 bases from V and 16 bases from J, with 20 bases in between. This CDR3 is 13 amino acids long. The CDR3 sequence: CASSSPGHPFPHF. The CDR3 nucleotides are TGTGCCAGCAGTTCACCCGGACATCCTTTCCCCCATTTT.